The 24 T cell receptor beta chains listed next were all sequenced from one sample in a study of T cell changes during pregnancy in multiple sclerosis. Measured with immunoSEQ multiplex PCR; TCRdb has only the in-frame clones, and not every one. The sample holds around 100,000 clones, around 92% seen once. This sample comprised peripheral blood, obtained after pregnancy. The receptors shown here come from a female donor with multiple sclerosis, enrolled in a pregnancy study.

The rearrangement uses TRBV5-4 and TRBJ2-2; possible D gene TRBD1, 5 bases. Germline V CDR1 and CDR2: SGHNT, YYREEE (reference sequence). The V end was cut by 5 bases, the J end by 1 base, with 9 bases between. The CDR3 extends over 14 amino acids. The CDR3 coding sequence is TGTGCCAGCAGTCGGCAGGGGAACACCGGGGAGCTGTTTTTT. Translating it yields CASSRQGNTGELFF.

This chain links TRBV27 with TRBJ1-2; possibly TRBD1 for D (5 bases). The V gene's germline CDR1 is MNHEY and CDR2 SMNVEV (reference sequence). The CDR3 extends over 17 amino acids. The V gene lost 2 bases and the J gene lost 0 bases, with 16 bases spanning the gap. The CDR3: CASSLAVGHTANYGYTF. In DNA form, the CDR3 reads TGTGCCAGCAGTTTAGCAGTGGGGCACACCGCTAACTATGGCTACACCTTC.

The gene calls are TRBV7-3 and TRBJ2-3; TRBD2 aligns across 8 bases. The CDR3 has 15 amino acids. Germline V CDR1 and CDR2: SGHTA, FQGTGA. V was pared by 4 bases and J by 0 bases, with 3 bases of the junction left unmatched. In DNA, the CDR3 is TGTGCCAGCAGCTCAGCGGGGGCCAGCACAGATACGCAGTATTTT. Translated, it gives CASSSAGASTDTQYF.

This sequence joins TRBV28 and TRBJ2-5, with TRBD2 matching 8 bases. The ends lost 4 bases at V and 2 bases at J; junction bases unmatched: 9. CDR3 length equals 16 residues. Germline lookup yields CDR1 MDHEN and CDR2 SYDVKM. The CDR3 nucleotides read TGTGCCAGCAGTTACTTCGGGAGGGCCCAACAAGAGACCCAGTACTTC. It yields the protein CASSYFGRAQQETQYF. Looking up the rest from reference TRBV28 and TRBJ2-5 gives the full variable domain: DVKVTQSSRYLVKRTGEKVFLECVQDMDHENMFWYRQDPGLGLRLIYFSYDVKMKEKGDIPEGYSVSREKKERFSLILESASTNQTSMYLCASSYFGRAQQETQYFGPGTRLLVL.

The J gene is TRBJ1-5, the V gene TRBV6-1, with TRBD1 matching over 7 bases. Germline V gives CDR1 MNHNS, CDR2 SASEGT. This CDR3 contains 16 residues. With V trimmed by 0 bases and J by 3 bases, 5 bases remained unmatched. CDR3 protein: CASSEARGTVNQPQHF. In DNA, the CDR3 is TGTGCCAGCAGTGAAGCGCGAGGGACAGTCAATCAGCCCCAGCATTTT.

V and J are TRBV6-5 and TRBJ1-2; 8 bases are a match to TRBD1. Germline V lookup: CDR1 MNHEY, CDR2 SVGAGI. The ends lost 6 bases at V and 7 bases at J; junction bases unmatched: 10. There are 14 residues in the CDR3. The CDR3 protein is CASSQGQVLSGYTF. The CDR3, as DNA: TGTGCCAGCAGCCAGGGACAGGTACTATCTGGCTACACCTTC.

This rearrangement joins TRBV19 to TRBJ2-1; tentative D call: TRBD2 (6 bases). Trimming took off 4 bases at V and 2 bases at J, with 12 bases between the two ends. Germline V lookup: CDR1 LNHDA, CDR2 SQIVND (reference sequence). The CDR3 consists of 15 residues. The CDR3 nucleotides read TGTGCCAGTAGTACCAAACTAGCCGCCTACAATGAGCAGTTCTTC. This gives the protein CASSTKLAAYNEQFF.

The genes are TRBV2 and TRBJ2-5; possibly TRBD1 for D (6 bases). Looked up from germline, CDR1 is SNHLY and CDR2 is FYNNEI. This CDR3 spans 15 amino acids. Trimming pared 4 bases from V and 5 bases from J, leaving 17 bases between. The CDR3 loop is CASSGGDTQGETQYF. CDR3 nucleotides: TGTGCCAGCAGTGGAGGGGACACCCAGGGTGAGACCCAGTACTTC. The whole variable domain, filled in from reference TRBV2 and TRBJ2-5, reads EPEVTQTPSHQVTQMGQEVILRCVPISNHLYFYWYRQILGQKVEFLVSFYNNEISEKSEIFDDQFSVERPDGSNFTLKIRSTKLEDSAMYFCASSGGDTQGETQYFGPGTRLLVL.

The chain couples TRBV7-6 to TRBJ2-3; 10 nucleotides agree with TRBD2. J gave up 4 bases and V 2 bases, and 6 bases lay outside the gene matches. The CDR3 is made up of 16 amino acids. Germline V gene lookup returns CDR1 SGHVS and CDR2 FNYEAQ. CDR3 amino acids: CASSLLASGSADTQYF. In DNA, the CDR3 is TGTGCCAGCAGCTTATTAGCTAGCGGGAGCGCAGATACGCAGTATTTT.

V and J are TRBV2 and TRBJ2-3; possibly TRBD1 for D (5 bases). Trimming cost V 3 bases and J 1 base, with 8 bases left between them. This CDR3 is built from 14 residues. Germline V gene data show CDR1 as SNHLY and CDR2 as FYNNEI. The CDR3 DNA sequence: TGTGCCAGCAGTGACAGGGCAGGCACAGATACGCAGTATTTT. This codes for CASSDRAGTDTQYF.

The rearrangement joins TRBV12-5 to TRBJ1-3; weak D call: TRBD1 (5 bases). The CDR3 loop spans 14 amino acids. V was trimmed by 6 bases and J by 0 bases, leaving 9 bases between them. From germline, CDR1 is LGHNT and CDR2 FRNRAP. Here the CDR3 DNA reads TGTGCTAGTGGAGACAGAGACTCTGGAAACACCATATATTTT. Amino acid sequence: CASGDRDSGNTIYF.

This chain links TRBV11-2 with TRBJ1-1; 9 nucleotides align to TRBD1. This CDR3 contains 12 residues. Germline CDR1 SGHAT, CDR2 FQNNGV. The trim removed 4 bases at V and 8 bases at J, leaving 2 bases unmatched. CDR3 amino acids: CASSYGQGEAFF. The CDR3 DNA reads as TGTGCCAGCAGCTATGGACAGGGGGAAGCTTTCTTT.

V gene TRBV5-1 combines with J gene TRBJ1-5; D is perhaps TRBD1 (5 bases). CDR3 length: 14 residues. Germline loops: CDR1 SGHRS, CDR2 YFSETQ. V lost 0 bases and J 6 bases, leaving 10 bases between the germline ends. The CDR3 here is CASSLGQGSQPQHF. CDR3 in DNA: TGCGCCAGCAGCTTGGGGCAGGGAAGTCAGCCCCAGCATTTT.

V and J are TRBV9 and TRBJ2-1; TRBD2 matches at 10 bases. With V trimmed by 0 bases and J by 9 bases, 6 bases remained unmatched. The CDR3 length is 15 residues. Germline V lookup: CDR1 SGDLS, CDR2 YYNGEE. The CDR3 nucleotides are TGTGCCAGCAGCGTAGCTTCAAGCGGGGGGGGTGAGCAGTTCTTC. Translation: CASSVASSGGGEQFF.

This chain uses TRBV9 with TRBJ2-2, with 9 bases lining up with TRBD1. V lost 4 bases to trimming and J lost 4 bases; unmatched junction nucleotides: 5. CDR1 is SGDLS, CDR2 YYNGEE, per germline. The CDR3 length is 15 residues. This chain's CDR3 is CASSMTTGGTGELFF. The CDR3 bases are TGTGCCAGCAGCATGACGACAGGGGGCACCGGGGAGCTGTTTTTT.

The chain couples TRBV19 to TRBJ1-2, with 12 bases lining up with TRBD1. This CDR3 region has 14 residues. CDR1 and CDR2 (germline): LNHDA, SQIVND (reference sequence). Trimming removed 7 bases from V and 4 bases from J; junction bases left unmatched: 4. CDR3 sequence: CASKGQGATYGYTF. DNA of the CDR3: TGTGCCAGTAAGGGACAGGGGGCTACCTATGGCTACACCTTC. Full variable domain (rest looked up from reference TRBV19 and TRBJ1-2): DGGITQSPKYLFRKEGQNVTLSCEQNLNHDAMYWYRQDPGQGLRLIYYSQIVNDFQKGDIAEGYSVSREKKESFPLTVTSAQKNPTAFYLCASKGQGATYGYTFGSGTRLTVV.

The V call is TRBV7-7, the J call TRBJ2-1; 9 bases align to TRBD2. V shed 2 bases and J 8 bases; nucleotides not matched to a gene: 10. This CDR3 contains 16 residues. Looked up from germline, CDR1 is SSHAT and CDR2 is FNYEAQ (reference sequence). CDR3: CASSLSAGGGIDEQFF. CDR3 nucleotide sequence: TGTGCCAGCAGCTTATCAGCGGGGGGCGGGATCGATGAGCAGTTCTTC.

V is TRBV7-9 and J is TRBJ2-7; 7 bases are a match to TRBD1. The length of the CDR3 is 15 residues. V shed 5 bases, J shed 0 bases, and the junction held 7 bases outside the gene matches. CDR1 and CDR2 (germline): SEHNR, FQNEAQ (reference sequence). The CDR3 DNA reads TGTGCCAGCAGCAAACAGGGACAGATCTCCTACGAGCAGTACTTC. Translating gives CASSKQGQISYEQYF.

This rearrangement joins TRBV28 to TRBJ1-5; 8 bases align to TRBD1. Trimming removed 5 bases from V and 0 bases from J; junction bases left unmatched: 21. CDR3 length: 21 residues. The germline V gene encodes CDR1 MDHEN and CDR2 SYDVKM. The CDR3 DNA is TGTGCCAGCAGTGATTTCTCGGGATGGACAGGGCAGGTCGTTAGCAATCAGCCCCAGCATTTT. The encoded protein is CASSDFSGWTGQVVSNQPQHF.

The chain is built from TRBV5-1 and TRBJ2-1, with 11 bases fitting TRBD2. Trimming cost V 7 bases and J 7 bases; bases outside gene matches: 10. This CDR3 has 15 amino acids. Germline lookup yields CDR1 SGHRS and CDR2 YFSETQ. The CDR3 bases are TGCGCCAGCTCCCGGGAGGCTAGCGGGGGGAATGAGCAGTTCTTC. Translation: CASSREASGGNEQFF. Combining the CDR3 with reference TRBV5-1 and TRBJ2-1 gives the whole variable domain KAGVTQTPRYLIKTRGQQVTLSCSPISGHRSVSWYQQTPGQGLQFLFEYFSETQRNKGNFPGRFSGRQFSNSRSEMNVSTLELGDSALYLCASSREASGGNEQFFGPGTRLTVL.

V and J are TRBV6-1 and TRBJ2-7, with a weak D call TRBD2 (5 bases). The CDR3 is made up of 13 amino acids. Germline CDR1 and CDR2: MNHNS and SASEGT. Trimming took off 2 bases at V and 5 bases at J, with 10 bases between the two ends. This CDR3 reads CASSERESDEQYF. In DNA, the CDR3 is TGTGCCAGCAGTGAACGGGAATCCGACGAGCAGTACTTC.

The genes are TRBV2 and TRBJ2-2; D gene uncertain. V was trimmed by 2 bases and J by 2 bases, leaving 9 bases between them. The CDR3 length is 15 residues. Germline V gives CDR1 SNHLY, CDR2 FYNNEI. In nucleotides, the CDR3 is TGTGCCAGCAGTGAATACTCCCATAACACCGGGGAGCTGTTTTTT. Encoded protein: CASSEYSHNTGELFF.

CDR3 amino acids: CASSQGSKSNTEAFF. As DNA, the CDR3 is TGCGCCAGCAGCCAAGGATCTAAATCGAACACTGAAGCTTTCTTT. This chain uses TRBV4-1 with TRBJ1-1; D ambiguous. V was trimmed by 1 base and J by 1 base, leaving 10 bases between them. Germline assignment: CDR1 MGHRA and CDR2 YSYEKL. This CDR3 has 15 amino acids.

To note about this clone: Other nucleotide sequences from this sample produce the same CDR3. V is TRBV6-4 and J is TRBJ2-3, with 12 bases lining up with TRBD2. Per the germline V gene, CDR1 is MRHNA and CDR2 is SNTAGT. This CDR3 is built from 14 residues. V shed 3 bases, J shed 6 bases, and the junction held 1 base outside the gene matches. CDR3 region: CASSELAGGDTQYF. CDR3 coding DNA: TGTGCCAGCAGTGAACTAGCGGGGGGTGATACGCAGTATTTT.